This entry is about one TCR beta chain. Its target is not known. These data come from a study of cytotoxic CD8 clonotypes in ibrutinib-treated CLL. Study-wide results and caveats: Public clonotypes were seen rarely and were contracted or stable on treatment. Sustained-remission and progressing patients diverged in sampling times.

Repertoires were generated with immunoSEQ multiplex PCR, while TCRdb's copy carries only in-frame clones and drops some. The sample has some 150,000 clones, 70% to 80% seen once; the top ten hold less than 30%. The CDR3 covers 14 residues. Trimming shortened V by 1 base and J by 6 bases, and 12 bases separated the two germline ends. Germline assignment: CDR1 MGHRA and CDR2 YSYEKL. The TCR sequence derives from a human donor with chronic lymphocytic leukemia. The chain uses TRBV4-1 and TRBJ2-5; D is ambiguous. The sample here was PBMCs, taken after 12 months of ibrutinib treatment. CDR3 residues: CASSQGLRVKTQYF. The DNA for the CDR3 is TGCGCCAGCAGCCAAGGACTCCGGGTAAAGACCCAGTACTTC.